This is a list of T cell receptor beta chains from one sample in a study of cytomegalovirus exposure and HLA in healthy donors. The repertoire was sequenced with immunoSEQ multiplex PCR; TCRdb's copy has only in-frame clones and lacks some. The sample records roughly 120,000 clones, approximately 85% being singletons. Source material: PBMCs. The receptors here all came from a male donor in good health and CMV-seropositive. CDR3s include the opening cysteine and the closing phenylalanine or tryptophan.

J gene: TRBJ1-4; V gene: TRBV30; CDR3 protein: CAWSVLLGEKLFF
J gene: TRBJ1-6; V gene: TRBV7-3; CDR3 protein: CASSAGQGWNSPLHF
J gene: TRBJ1-6; V gene: TRBV9; CDR3 protein: CASTSADSRGSPLHF
J gene: TRBJ2-2; V gene: TRBV7-2; CDR3 protein: CASSFSPGSNTGELFF
J gene: TRBJ1-2; V gene: TRBV5-3; CDR3 protein: CARSLAPSAGYTF
J gene: TRBJ1-2; V gene: TRBV5-5; CDR3 protein: CASSWETVGSGYTF
J gene: TRBJ2-5; V gene: TRBV4-1; CDR3 protein: CASSHRLAGGPETQYF
J gene: TRBJ2-7; V gene: TRBV6-6; CDR3 protein: CASSYSGVPNNEQYF
J gene: TRBJ1-5; V gene: TRBV6-1; CDR3 protein: CASRPSIQGAEHF
J gene: TRBJ2-3; V gene: TRBV7-2; CDR3 protein: CASSLALGVGVTDTQYF
J gene: TRBJ2-7; V gene: TRBV19; CDR3 protein: CATSGQDSYEQYF
J gene: TRBJ1-6; V gene: TRBV18; CDR3 protein: CASSHQSSGTGVDSPLHF
J gene: TRBJ2-7; V gene: TRBV27; CDR3 protein: CASSLPRTVTYEQYF
J gene: TRBJ2-1; V gene: TRBV5-4; CDR3 protein: CASSSGGRNEQFF
J gene: TRBJ2-1; V gene: TRBV10-3; CDR3 protein: CAIRTPSGGEQFF
J gene: TRBJ2-7; V gene: TRBV7-9; CDR3 protein: CASSPQDSSSYEQYF
J gene: TRBJ2-3; V gene: TRBV11-3; CDR3 protein: CASSVWGDTDTQYF
J gene: TRBJ1-1; V gene: TRBV7-2; CDR3 protein: CASSSHYNRVYTEAFF
J gene: TRBJ2-5; V gene: TRBV4-3; CDR3 protein: CASSQVSEETQYF
J gene: TRBJ2-1; V gene: TRBV19; CDR3 protein: CATAGRAGQSSYNEQFF
J gene: TRBJ1-5; V gene: TRBV18; CDR3 protein: CASSPQGNYGNQPQHF
J gene: TRBJ2-1; V gene: TRBV5-1; CDR3 protein: CASSLVGGRGQANEQFF
J gene: TRBJ2-5; V gene: TRBV9; CDR3 protein: CASSVGGSGQETQYF
J gene: TRBJ2-5; V gene: TRBV5-1; CDR3 protein: CASTRSGQGPQETQYF
J gene: TRBJ2-7; V gene: TRBV30; CDR3 protein: CAWGRGGSNYEQYF
J gene: TRBJ1-3; V gene: TRBV28; CDR3 protein: CASSLSFGNTIYF
J gene: TRBJ2-1; V gene: TRBV6-4; CDR3 protein: CASSRLASSYNEQFF
J gene: TRBJ2-5; V gene: TRBV23-1; CDR3 protein: CASSQSYRCRDCPDREETQYF
J gene: TRBJ2-3; V gene: TRBV4-1; CDR3 protein: CASSQAPPAGVTDTQYF